One sample yielded the 9 T cell receptor beta chains listed below, sequenced in a study of Ad26.COV2.S vaccination and SARS-CoV-2 variants. Indicated treatment: around 19 received Ad26.COV2.S at low or high dose, single or two shots; roughly five received placebo; per-sample allocation not given. All samples were drawn on day 63, counting from the first vaccine or placebo injection. Generated by immunoSEQ multiplex PCR, the TCRdb table keeps only in-frame clones and is missing some. The sample lists 450,000 to 550,000 clones, approximately 90% seen once, with approximately 1.7% in the top ten. The sample was peripheral blood, taken in a trial of Ad26.COV2.S vaccine versus placebo. These receptors were taken from a person between 18 and 65 years old who received the Ad26.COV2.S COVID-19 vaccine or a placebo.

The CDR3 sequence: CASSFAHGTDMYEQYF. In DNA form, the CDR3 reads TGTGCCAGCAGCTTCGCCCACGGGACAGATATGTACGAGCAGTACTTC. The chain combines TRBV7-2 with TRBJ2-7, with 7 positions matching TRBD1. Looked up from germline, CDR1 is SGHTA and CDR2 is FQGNSA. The CDR3 covers 16 residues. J was trimmed by 4 bases and V by 3 bases; bases with no gene match: 12.

The chain carries TRBV20-1 and TRBJ1-6; D is uncertain. Deletions cut 3 bases from V and 9 bases from J, with 9 bases between. The CDR3 spans 12 residues. The germline CDR1 and CDR2 sequences are DFQATT and SNEGSKA (reference sequence). The DNA of the CDR3 is TGCAGTGCTAGTTGGGGTTTTTCACCCCTCCACTTT. It specifies CSASWGFSPLHF.

The chain links TRBV2 to TRBJ2-2; D not resolved. From germline, CDR1 is SNHLY and CDR2 FYNNEI. The ends were cut back, 4 bases at V and 7 bases at J, with 7 bases in the middle. This CDR3 contains 12 residues. This CDR3 reads CASSGSGGELFF. CDR3 nucleotide sequence: TGTGCCAGCAGTGGCTCGGGCGGGGAGCTGTTTTTT.

The rearrangement links TRBV19 to TRBJ1-2; weak D call: TRBD1 (5 bases). V was shortened by 0 bases and J by 6 bases, with 17 bases between the two germline ends. The CDR3 is 16 amino acids. CDR1 and CDR2 (germline): LNHDA, SQIVND (reference sequence). The CDR3 nucleotides read TGTGCCAGTAGTATAGAATGGGACGGACGTCGTGATGGCTACACCTTC. Its translation: CASSIEWDGRRDGYTF.

V gene TRBV3-1 (or the pseudogene TRBV3-2) combines with J gene TRBJ2-7; D possibly corresponds to TRBD1 (6 bases). Trimming pared 3 bases from V and 0 bases from J, leaving 9 bases between. The CDR3 loop spans 14 amino acids. Germline V gene data show CDR1 as LGHDT and CDR2 as YNNKEL (reference sequence). The CDR3 DNA reads as TGTGCCAGCAGCCAGTTAGGGGGCTCCTACGAGCAGTACTTC. Protein sequence: CASSQLGGSYEQYF.

The V gene is TRBV2, the J gene TRBJ1-6, with no clear D. The germline V gene has CDR1 SNHLY and CDR2 FYNNEI. V was trimmed by 8 bases and J by 2 bases, leaving 13 bases between them. This CDR3 has 15 residues. The DNA for the CDR3 is TGTGCCAGCCGGGCCGGTTTAACCTATAATTCACCCCTCCACTTT. Its protein product is CASRAGLTYNSPLHF.

V is TRBV29-1 and J is TRBJ2-4; perhaps TRBD1 as D (6 bases). Germline CDR1 SQVTM, CDR2 ANQGSEA. The CDR3 extends over 15 amino acids. The V gene lost 6 bases and the J gene lost 7 bases, with 22 bases spanning the gap. CDR3 residues: CSVLTRGEGGNIQYF. CDR3 sequence (DNA): TGCAGCGTCTTAACCAGGGGCGAGGGCGGGAACATTCAGTACTTC. Complete variable domain (other parts from reference TRBV29-1 and TRBJ2-4): SAVISQKPSRDICQRGTSLTIQCQVDSQVTMMFWYRQQPGQSLTLIATANQGSEATYESGFVIDKFPISRPNLTFSTLTVSNMSPEDSSIYLCSVLTRGEGGNIQYFGAGTRLSVL.

This chain links TRBV30 with TRBJ2-1; D is undetermined. Germline V gene lookup returns CDR1 GTSNPN and CDR2 SVGIG (reference sequence). V was cut by 3 bases and J by 6 bases, with 15 bases left in between. The CDR3 sequence is 14 residues long. The CDR3 region has the DNA TGTGCCTGGAGCTCCCAGTTAGTCCGCAATGAGCAGTTCTTC. As protein: CAWSSQLVRNEQFF.

Comments on this clone: Other nucleotide sequences in the sample specify the same CDR3. The chain joins TRBV12-3 or TRBV12-4 to TRBJ2-7; D gene unclear. This CDR3 spans 11 amino acids. The ends were cut back, 1 base at V and 3 bases at J, with 1 base in the middle. In DNA, the CDR3 is TGTGCCAGCAGTTTAGGCTACGAGCAGTACTTC. Protein: CASSLGYEQYF.